Only one count was recorded for the clone carrying this TCR beta chain. The antigen is unknown. Germline V gene sequence: CDR1 SGHVS, CDR2 FNYEAQ. The CDR3 spans 15 residues. Trimming left V 1 base short and J 4 bases short, with 8 bases between. This entry is derived from a study of identical twins. Each CDR3 protein is one row after TCRdb ran MiXCR on the 5' RACE reads. The data hold over 500,000 distinct CDR3 sequences, with 22% observed a single time. Study results and caveats: Twin-shared out-of-frame alpha sequences showed excess low generation probability.

The same sample was also studied in work on T cells expressing NK-cell markers.

This chain joins TRBV7-6 and TRBJ1-6, with a possible D match to TRBD1 (5 bases). What was sequenced was CD4+ T cells sorted from blood. The source of this sequence is a woman aged 18 to 35 in good health. The CDR3 region is CASSLVGGYNSPLHF. In DNA, the CDR3 is TGTGCCAGCAGCTTAGTCGGGGGATATAATTCACCCCTCCACTTT.